Below, one T cell receptor (beta chain) is given with its context. The J segment lost 8 bases and the V segment lost 5 bases, leaving 9 bases of the junction unmatched. The CDR3 sequence is 15 residues long. Germline CDR1 is SEHNR and CDR2 is FQNEAQ (reference sequence). Produced via immunoSEQ multiplex PCR; TCRdb's table is partial and in-frame only. Of under 150,000 clones in the sample, around 84% were seen once. This record belongs to a study of blood T cell repertoires in COVID-19. Study context: Acute-phase and convalescent COVID-19 samples originated in the United States, Italy and Spain.

The rearrangement links TRBV7-9 to TRBJ1-4; 9 bases agree with TRBD1. The sequence was collected from a woman of 80 years or more with acute or convalescent COVID-19. Sequenced sample: peripheral blood. The CDR3, as DNA: TGTGCCAGCAGCCCCTCCGGGACAGGGAACGAAAAACTGTTTTTT. It codes for CASSPSGTGNEKLFF.